Listed below are T cell receptor beta chains from one sample, sequenced in a study of T cell responses to AZD1222 COVID-19 vaccine. Produced via immunoSEQ multiplex PCR; TCRdb's table is partial and in-frame only. This table has 95,000 to 150,000 clones, about nine tenths appearing once. Here the sequenced sample was peripheral blood, taken on day 0 of AZD1222 vaccination. The receptors derive from an adult in good health. CDR3s include the opening cysteine and the closing phenylalanine or tryptophan. Each record gives: V gene, J gene, clone size, D gene, CDR3 protein, CDR3 DNA. A D gene is named only where the DNA matches it firmly. Clone sizes are given selectively: once, few, many, or a class where the clone is expanded.

V: TRBV19
J: TRBJ2-2
size: -
D: TRBD2
CDR3: CASSIVGTRNGELFF
DNA: TGTGCCAGTAGTATAGTTGGGACTAGGAACGGGGAGCTGTTTTTT

V: TRBV28
J: TRBJ1-6
size: -
D: -
CDR3: CASSLEAGRNSPLHF
DNA: TGTGCCAGCAGTTTAGAGGCAGGGAGGAATTCACCCCTCCACTTT

V: TRBV7-9
J: TRBJ2-2
size: -
D: -
CDR3: CARQAANTGELFF
DNA: TGTGCCCGACAGGCCGCGAACACCGGGGAGCTGTTTTTT

V: TRBV27
J: TRBJ2-5
size: -
D: TRBD2
CDR3: CASSSPSSGTLETQYF
DNA: TGTGCCAGCAGTTCCCCGAGTAGCGGGACTCTAGAGACCCAGTACTTC

V: TRBV12-3/TRBV12-4
J: TRBJ1-1
size: few
D: -
CDR3: CASSLEQDTEAFF
DNA: TGTGCCAGCAGTTTAGAACAGGACACTGAAGCTTTCTTT

V: TRBV6-5
J: TRBJ1-1
size: few
D: -
CDR3: CASRGTVNTEAFF
DNA: TGTGCCAGCAGGGGGACGGTGAACACTGAAGCTTTCTTT

V: TRBV11-2
J: TRBJ1-3
size: -
D: -
CDR3: CASSPRDRISGNTIYF
DNA: TGTGCCAGCAGCCCCCGAGACAGGATCTCTGGAAACACCATATATTTT

V: TRBV5-4
J: TRBJ1-1
size: -
D: TRBD1
CDR3: CASSAPGQGNTEAFF
DNA: TGTGCCAGCAGCGCGCCGGGACAGGGGAACACTGAAGCTTTCTTT

V: TRBV28
J: TRBJ1-5
size: few
D: TRBD1
CDR3: CASTSGGQPQHF
DNA: TGTGCCAGCACCTCAGGGGGGCAGCCCCAGCATTTT

V: TRBV29-1
J: TRBJ1-1
size: -
D: -
CDR3: CSVEEGKAFF
DNA: TGCAGCGTTGAGGAGGGGAAGGCTTTCTTT

V: TRBV11-3
J: TRBJ2-7
size: -
D: -
CDR3: CASSLTAQSGEQYF
DNA: TGTGCCAGCAGCTTAACAGCGCAGAGCGGGGAGCAGTACTTC

V: TRBV27
J: TRBJ1-1
size: few
D: -
CDR3: CASSRAGAIMNTEAFF
DNA: TGTGCCAGCAGTCGAGCAGGGGCCATCATGAACACTGAAGCTTTCTTT

V: TRBV19
J: TRBJ1-2
size: -
D: -
CDR3: CASSRQGTYGYTF
DNA: TGTGCCAGTAGTCGGCAGGGGACCTATGGCTACACCTTC

V: TRBV7-9
J: TRBJ1-4
size: -
D: -
CDR3: CASSFGRATNEKLFF
DNA: TGTGCCAGCAGCTTTGGACGGGCAACTAATGAAAAACTGTTTTTT

V: TRBV6-6
J: TRBJ1-1
size: -
D: -
CDR3: CASSKQTVNTEAFF
DNA: TGTGCCAGCAGCAAACAGACCGTGAACACTGAAGCTTTCTTT

V: TRBV14
J: TRBJ2-2
size: -
D: TRBD2
CDR3: CASSQDKTSVDRRTGELFF
DNA: TGTGCCAGCAGCCAAGATAAAACTAGCGTAGACCGGAGGACCGGGGAGCTGTTTTTT

V: TRBV29-1
J: TRBJ1-5
size: -
D: -
CDR3: CSVGGHPNQPQHF
DNA: TGCAGCGTGGGGGGCCACCCGAATCAGCCCCAGCATTTT

V: TRBV12-3/TRBV12-4
J: TRBJ2-7
size: -
D: -
CDR3: CASSLEYEQYF
DNA: TGTGCCAGCAGCCTAGAATACGAGCAGTACTTC

V: TRBV9
J: TRBJ1-5
size: -
D: -
CDR3: CASSPQGLSNQPQHF
DNA: TGTGCCAGCAGCCCCCAGGGGTTGAGCAATCAGCCCCAGCATTTT

V: TRBV3-1/TRBV3-2
J: TRBJ2-1
size: -
D: TRBD1
CDR3: CASSRQGSYNEQFF
DNA: TGTGCCAGCAGCCGACAGGGTTCCTACAATGAGCAGTTCTTC

V: TRBV14
J: TRBJ2-1
size: -
D: TRBD2
CDR3: CASSQRGAPPGLVLSSYNEQFF
DNA: TGTGCCAGCAGCCAAAGAGGGGCCCCCCCAGGACTAGTGCTAAGCTCCTACAATGAGCAGTTCTTC

V: TRBV28
J: TRBJ2-1
size: -
D: -
CDR3: CAIRSTRGEQFF
DNA: TGTGCCATCCGAAGTACGAGAGGAGAGCAGTTCTTC

V: TRBV10-3
J: TRBJ2-7
size: few
D: -
CDR3: CAISGGALSYEQYF
DNA: TGTGCCATCAGTGGGGGGGCGCTTAGCTACGAGCAGTACTTC

V: TRBV29-1
J: TRBJ1-2
size: -
D: -
CDR3: CSVTVGYGYTF
DNA: TGCAGCGTGACGGTAGGCTATGGCTACACCTTC

V: TRBV2
J: TRBJ2-7
size: -
D: TRBD1
CDR3: CASSGGQGRVNEQYF
DNA: TGTGCCAGCAGTGGGGGACAGGGGAGAGTGAACGAGCAGTACTTC

V: TRBV4-1
J: TRBJ1-2
size: -
D: TRBD1
CDR3: CASSQGPSRDRSGYTF
DNA: TGCGCCAGCAGCCAAGGCCCTTCCCGGGACAGATCCGGCTACACCTTC

V: TRBV2
J: TRBJ1-5
size: -
D: -
CDR3: CASSEISRINQPQHF
DNA: TGTGCCAGCAGTGAAATTAGTAGGATCAATCAGCCCCAGCATTTT

V: TRBV6-6
J: TRBJ2-7
size: few
D: TRBD1
CDR3: CASSAGGYEQYF
DNA: TGTGCCAGCAGTGCAGGGGGCTACGAGCAGTACTTC

V: TRBV5-1
J: TRBJ2-7
size: -
D: TRBD1
CDR3: CASTTGTGPYEQYF
DNA: TGCGCCAGCACCACCGGGACAGGGCCCTACGAGCAGTACTTC

V: TRBV7-3
J: TRBJ2-3
size: -
D: -
CDR3: CASSKRGVAGTDTQYF
DNA: TGTGCCAGCAGCAAAAGGGGGGTAGCGGGCACAGATACGCAGTATTTT

V: TRBV2
J: TRBJ1-3
size: -
D: -
CDR3: CASNFGVISGNTIYF
DNA: TGTGCCAGCAATTTTGGAGTCATCTCTGGAAACACCATATATTTT

V: TRBV29-1
J: TRBJ1-1
size: -
D: -
CDR3: CSVAVGEAFF
DNA: TGCAGCGTTGCTGTGGGGGAAGCTTTCTTT

V: TRBV18
J: TRBJ2-2
size: -
D: -
CDR3: CASSPRDFNTGELFF
DNA: TGTGCCAGCTCACCACGGGACTTCAACACCGGGGAGCTGTTTTTT

V: TRBV2
J: TRBJ2-7
size: -
D: -
CDR3: CASRGEGPNEQYF
DNA: TGTGCCAGCAGGGGTGAGGGCCCTAACGAGCAGTACTTC

V: TRBV6-4
J: TRBJ2-3
size: -
D: -
CDR3: CASSELGAADTQYF
DNA: TGTGCCAGCAGTGAACTTGGAGCGGCAGATACGCAGTATTTT

V: TRBV6-1
J: TRBJ1-4
size: -
D: TRBD1
CDR3: CASSERGGRQGSNEKLFF
DNA: TGTGCCAGCAGTGAGCGGGGTGGGCGACAGGGGTCTAATGAAAAACTGTTTTTT

V: TRBV19
J: TRBJ2-1
size: -
D: -
CDR3: CASSSGVGPNNEQFF
DNA: TGTGCCAGTAGCTCCGGGGTAGGCCCTAACAATGAGCAGTTCTTC

V: TRBV3-1/TRBV3-2
J: TRBJ1-6
size: -
D: -
CDR3: CASSHPGFNSPLHF
DNA: TGTGCCAGCAGCCACCCAGGTTTTAATTCACCCCTCCACTTT

V: TRBV13
J: TRBJ2-1
size: -
D: -
CDR3: CASSDYNEQFF
DNA: TGTGCCAGCAGCGACTACAATGAGCAGTTCTTC

V: TRBV10-3
J: TRBJ2-7
size: -
D: TRBD1
CDR3: CAISGTGNYEQYF
DNA: TGTGCCATCAGTGGGACAGGGAATTACGAGCAGTACTTC

V: TRBV9
J: TRBJ1-3
size: -
D: -
CDR3: CASSVGPTGSSGNTIYF
DNA: TGTGCCAGCAGCGTAGGCCCGACGGGTAGCTCTGGAAACACCATATATTTT

V: TRBV5-1
J: TRBJ1-5
size: -
D: -
CDR3: CASSWGLNQPQHF
DNA: TGCGCCAGCAGCTGGGGACTCAATCAGCCCCAGCATTTT

V: TRBV20-1
J: TRBJ1-5
size: -
D: -
CDR3: CSAREGTDQHF
DNA: TGCAGTGCTAGAGAAGGGACTGACCAGCATTTT

V: TRBV27
J: TRBJ2-1
size: -
D: -
CDR3: CASSSTGGRGPYNEQFF
DNA: TGTGCCAGCAGTAGTACGGGCGGCAGGGGACCCTACAATGAGCAGTTCTTC

V: TRBV15
J: TRBJ2-7
size: -
D: -
CDR3: CATSRDYNLEGFGQYF
DNA: TGTGCCACCAGCAGAGATTATAATTTGGAGGGTTTCGGGCAGTACTTC

V: TRBV6-5
J: TRBJ2-1
size: -
D: TRBD1
CDR3: CASSYGTGVNEQFF
DNA: TGTGCCAGCAGTTACGGGACAGGGGTCAATGAGCAGTTCTTC

V: TRBV11-2
J: TRBJ1-3
size: -
D: -
CDR3: CASSPRRGQGNTIYF
DNA: TGTGCCAGCAGTCCTAGACGGGGGCAAGGAAACACCATATATTTT

V: TRBV6-5
J: TRBJ2-2
size: -
D: -
CDR3: CASSYLSFGTGELFF
DNA: TGTGCCAGCAGTTACCTGTCCTTCGGTACCGGGGAGCTGTTTTTT

V: TRBV5-5
J: TRBJ1-6
size: -
D: -
CDR3: CASSLVGGESPLHF
DNA: TGTGCCAGCAGCTTGGTGGGAGGGGAATCACCCCTCCACTTT

V: TRBV10-3
J: TRBJ1-5
size: few
D: -
CDR3: CAISFDRKNQPQHF
DNA: TGTGCCATCAGTTTCGACAGGAAAAATCAGCCCCAGCATTTT

V: TRBV11-2
J: TRBJ2-7
size: -
D: TRBD1
CDR3: CASSLGDSYYEQYF
DNA: TGTGCCAGCAGCTTAGGGGACAGCTACTACGAGCAGTACTTC

V: TRBV11-3
J: TRBJ2-1
size: -
D: -
CDR3: CASSSRGQRGYNEQFF
DNA: TGTGCCAGCAGCTCCCGGGGGCAGCGGGGCTACAATGAGCAGTTCTTC

V: TRBV28
J: TRBJ2-7
size: -
D: -
CDR3: CASSLLQEIDYEQYF
DNA: TGTGCCAGCAGTTTATTGCAAGAAATTGACTACGAGCAGTACTTC

V: TRBV30
J: TRBJ2-5
size: few
D: -
CDR3: CACPSVPLGETQYF
DNA: TGTGCCTGCCCCTCGGTCCCGTTAGGGGAGACCCAGTACTTC

V: TRBV11-2
J: TRBJ1-4
size: -
D: TRBD1
CDR3: CASSRDRRNEKLFF
DNA: TGTGCCAGCAGCCGGGACAGGAGGAATGAAAAACTGTTTTTT